This record looks at one T cell receptor (beta chain) sequence and its context. What it binds is unknown. This sample is part of a study of T-cell memory formation after mild COVID-19. Points from the study as a whole: Day 15 to 85 contracting clones showed balanced CD4/CD8; later expanders leaned CD4+.

Germline V lookup: CDR1 SGHVS, CDR2 FNYEAQ. V lost 1 base and J 4 bases, leaving 16 bases between the germline ends. There are 17 residues in the CDR3. TCRdb reprocessed the 5' RACE reads via MiXCR and lists one record per CDR3 protein. The sample lists roughly 400,000 distinct CDR3 sequences, 24% occurring once. The chain has TRBV7-6 and TRBJ2-2, with D perhaps matching TRBD2 (5 bases). This TCR came from an adult woman who had mild COVID-19 (a few samples of this study predate the infection). Cell type and time point are not known. The sample consisted of PBMCs or a T cell subset sorted from them (not recorded which). The CDR3 nucleotides read TGTGCCAGCAGCTTAGGGGCCTTAGCGATTGGCACCGGGGAGCTGTTTTTT. The encoded protein is CASSLGALAIGTGELFF.